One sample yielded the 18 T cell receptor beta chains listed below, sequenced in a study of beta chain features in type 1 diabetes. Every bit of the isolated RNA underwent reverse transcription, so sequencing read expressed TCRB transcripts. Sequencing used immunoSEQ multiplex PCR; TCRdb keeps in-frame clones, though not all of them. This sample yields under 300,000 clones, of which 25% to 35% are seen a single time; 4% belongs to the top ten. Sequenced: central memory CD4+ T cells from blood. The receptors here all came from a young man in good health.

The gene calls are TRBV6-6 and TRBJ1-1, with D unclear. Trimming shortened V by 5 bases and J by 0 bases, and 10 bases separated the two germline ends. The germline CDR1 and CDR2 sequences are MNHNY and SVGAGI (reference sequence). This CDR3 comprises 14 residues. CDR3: CASSDLSMNTEAFF. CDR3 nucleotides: TGTGCCAGCAGTGACCTCTCCATGAACACTGAAGCTTTCTTT.

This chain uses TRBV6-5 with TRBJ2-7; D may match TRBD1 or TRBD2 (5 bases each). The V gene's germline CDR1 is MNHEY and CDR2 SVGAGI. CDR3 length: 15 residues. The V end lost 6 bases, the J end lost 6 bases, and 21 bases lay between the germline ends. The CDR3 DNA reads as TGTGCCAGCAGGTCCTCCGGGACGGGGTCAACCGAGCAGTACTTC. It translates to CASRSSGTGSTEQYF.

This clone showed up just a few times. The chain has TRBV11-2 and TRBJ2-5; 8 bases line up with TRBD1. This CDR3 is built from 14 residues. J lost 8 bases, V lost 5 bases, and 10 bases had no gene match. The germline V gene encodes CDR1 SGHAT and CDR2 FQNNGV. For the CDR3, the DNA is TGTGCCAGCAGCATGGACAGGGCCGCGTTAACCCAGTACTTC. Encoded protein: CASSMDRAALTQYF.

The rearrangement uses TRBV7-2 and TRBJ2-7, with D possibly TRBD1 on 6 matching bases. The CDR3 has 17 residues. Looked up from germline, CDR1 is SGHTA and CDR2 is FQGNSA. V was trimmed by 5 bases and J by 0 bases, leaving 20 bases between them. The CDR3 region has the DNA TGTGCCAGCAGCCCGCCGGCCCATACAGGGCCCTCCTACGAGCAGTACTTC. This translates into CASSPPAHTGPSYEQYF.

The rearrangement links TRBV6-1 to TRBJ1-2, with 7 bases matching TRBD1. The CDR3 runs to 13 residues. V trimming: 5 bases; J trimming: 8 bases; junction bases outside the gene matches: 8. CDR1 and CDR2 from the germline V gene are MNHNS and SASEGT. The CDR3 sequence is CASSPRGTRGYTF. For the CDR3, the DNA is TGTGCCAGCAGTCCCAGGGGGACCCGAGGCTACACCTTC.

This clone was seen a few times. The CDR3 DNA reads TGTGCCAGCAGCCCCCGGACAGGGGCCTACTCTGGGGCCAACGTCCTGACTTTC. It encodes CASSPRTGAYSGANVLTF. The rearrangement joins TRBV7-9 to TRBJ2-6, with TRBD1 matching over 9 bases. CDR3 size: 18 residues. With 5 bases clipped from V and 0 bases from J, the junction kept 8 bases outside the gene matches. The germline V gene encodes CDR1 SEHNR and CDR2 FQNEAQ (reference sequence).

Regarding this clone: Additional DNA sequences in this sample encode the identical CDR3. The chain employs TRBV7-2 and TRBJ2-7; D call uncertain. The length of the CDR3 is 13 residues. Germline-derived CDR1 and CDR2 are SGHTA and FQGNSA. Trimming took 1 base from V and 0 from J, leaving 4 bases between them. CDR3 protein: CASSLDYSYEQYF. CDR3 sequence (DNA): TGTGCCAGCAGCTTAGACTACTCCTACGAGCAGTACTTC.

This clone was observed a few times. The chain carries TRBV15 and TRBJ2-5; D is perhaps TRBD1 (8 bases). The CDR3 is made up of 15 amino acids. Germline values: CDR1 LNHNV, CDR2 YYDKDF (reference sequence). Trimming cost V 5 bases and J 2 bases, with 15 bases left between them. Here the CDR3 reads CATSGHRGGQETQYF. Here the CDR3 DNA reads TGTGCCACCAGCGGGCACAGGGGGGGACAAGAGACCCAGTACTTC.

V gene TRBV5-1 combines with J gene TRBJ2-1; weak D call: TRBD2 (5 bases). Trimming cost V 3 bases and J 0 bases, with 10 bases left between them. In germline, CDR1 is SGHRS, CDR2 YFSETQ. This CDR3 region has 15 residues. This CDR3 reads CASSSRSGSYNEQFF. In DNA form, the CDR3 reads TGCGCCAGCAGCTCACGGAGCGGCTCCTACAATGAGCAGTTCTTC.

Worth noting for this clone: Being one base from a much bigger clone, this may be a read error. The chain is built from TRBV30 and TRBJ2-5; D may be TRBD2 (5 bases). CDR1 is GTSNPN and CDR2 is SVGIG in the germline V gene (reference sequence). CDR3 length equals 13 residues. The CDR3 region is CAGSVRPQETQYF. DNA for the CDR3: TGTGCCGGGAGTGTACGACCCCAAGAGACCCAGTACTTC. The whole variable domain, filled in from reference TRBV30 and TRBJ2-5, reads SQTIHQWPATLVQPVGSPLSLECTVEGTSNPNLYWYRQAAGRGLQLLFYSVGIGQISSEVPQNLSASRPQDRQFILSSKKLLLSDSGFYLCAGSVRPQETQYFGPGTRLLVL.

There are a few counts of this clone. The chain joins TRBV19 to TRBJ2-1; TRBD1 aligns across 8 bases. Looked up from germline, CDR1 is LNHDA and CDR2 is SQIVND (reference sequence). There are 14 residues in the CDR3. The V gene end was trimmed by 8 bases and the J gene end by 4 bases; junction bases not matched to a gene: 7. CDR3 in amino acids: CASRDTGGYNEQFF. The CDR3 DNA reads TGTGCCAGTCGAGATACAGGGGGTTACAATGAGCAGTTCTTC.

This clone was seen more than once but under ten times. CDR3 sequence reads: CASSSQKDGGRSYEQYF. The CDR3 bases are TGTGCCAGCAGCTCCCAAAAGGACGGCGGGAGGTCCTACGAGCAGTACTTC. This chain uses TRBV11-2 with TRBJ2-7; TRBD2 aligns across 8 bases. Trimming removed 4 bases from V and 1 base from J; junction bases left unmatched: 12. The CDR3 contains 17 residues. Germline CDR1 and CDR2: SGHAT and FQNNGV. The complete variable domain, with remaining parts taken from reference TRBV11-2 and TRBJ2-7, reads EAGVAQSPRYKIIEKRQSVAFWCNPISGHATLYWYQQILGQGPKLLIQFQNNGVVDDSQLPKDRFSAERLKGVDSTLKIQPAKLEDSAVYLCASSSQKDGGRSYEQYFGPGTRLTVT.

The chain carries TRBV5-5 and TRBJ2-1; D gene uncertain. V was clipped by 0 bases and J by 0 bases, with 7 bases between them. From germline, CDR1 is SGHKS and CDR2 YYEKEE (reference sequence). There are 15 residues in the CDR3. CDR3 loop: CASSLEASSYNEQFF. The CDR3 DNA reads TGTGCCAGCAGCTTGGAAGCGAGCTCCTACAATGAGCAGTTCTTC.

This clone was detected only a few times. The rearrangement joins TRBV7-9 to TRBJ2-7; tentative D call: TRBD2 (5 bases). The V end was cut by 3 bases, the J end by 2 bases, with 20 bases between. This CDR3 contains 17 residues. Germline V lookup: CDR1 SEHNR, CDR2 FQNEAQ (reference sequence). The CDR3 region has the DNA TGTGCCAGCAGCTTGAAGGGAGAAAGAAGCGGAGCCTACGAGCAGTACTTC. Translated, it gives CASSLKGERSGAYEQYF.

The CDR3 DNA reads as TGTGCCAGCAGCTTAAATCGGCCTCAGGGGACCCAGTACTTC. Translation gives CASSLNRPQGTQYF. The chain joins TRBV7-2 to TRBJ2-5; perhaps TRBD1 as D (5 bases). This CDR3 region has 14 residues. Germline CDR1 SGHTA, CDR2 FQGNSA. The V end was cut by 2 bases, the J end by 7 bases, with 14 bases between.

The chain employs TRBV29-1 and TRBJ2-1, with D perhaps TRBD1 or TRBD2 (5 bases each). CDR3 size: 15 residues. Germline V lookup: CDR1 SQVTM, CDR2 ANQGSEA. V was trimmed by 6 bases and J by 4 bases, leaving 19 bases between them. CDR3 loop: CSVPPRDARYNEQFF. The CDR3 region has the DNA TGCAGCGTACCACCCCGGGACGCGAGATACAATGAGCAGTTCTTC.

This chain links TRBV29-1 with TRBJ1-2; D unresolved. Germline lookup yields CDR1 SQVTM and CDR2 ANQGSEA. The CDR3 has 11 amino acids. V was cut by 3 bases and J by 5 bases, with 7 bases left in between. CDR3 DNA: TGCAGCGTTGAGTCAGGATATGGCTACACCTTC. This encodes CSVESGYGYTF.

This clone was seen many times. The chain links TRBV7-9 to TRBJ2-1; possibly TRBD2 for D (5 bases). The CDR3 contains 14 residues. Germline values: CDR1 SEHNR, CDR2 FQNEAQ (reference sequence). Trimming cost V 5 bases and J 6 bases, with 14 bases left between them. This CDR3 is CASSLLTEVNEQFF. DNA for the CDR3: TGTGCCAGCAGCCTGTTGACGGAGGTCAATGAGCAGTTCTTC.